The T cell receptor (beta chain) under discussion was sequenced for a study of T-cell memory formation after mild COVID-19. Unmatched junction bases numbered 13, after V lost 0 bases and J lost 4 bases. CDR3 size: 18 residues. Germline V CDR1 and CDR2: KGHDR, SFDVKD. With constant-segment primers, 5'RACE yielded cDNA libraries of TCR alpha and TCR beta that carried sample barcodes and UMIs. TCRdb re-derived calls from the 5' RACE reads in MiXCR, one entry per CDR3 protein. The table has around 300,000 distinct CDR3 sequences, roughly 13% seen once. Concerning this clonotype itself: The antigen remains unidentified.

General study results and limits: Pre-infection memory already had some responding clones, implying cross-reactive memory joined.

V is TRBV24-1 and J is TRBJ1-2, with 7 bases lining up with TRBD1. Sequencing input: PBMCs or a T cell subset sorted from them (not recorded which). This receptor was obtained from a man aged 18 to 30 who had mild COVID-19 (a few samples of this study predate the infection). Cell type and time point are not known. The CDR3 region has the DNA TGTGCCACCAGTGATTTGAGGGACAGCGACAATTCTGTCTATGGCTACACCTTC. Its translation is CATSDLRDSDNSVYGYTF.